Below are 30 T cell receptor beta chains sequenced from a single sample in a study of T cell repertoires in cytomegalovirus infection. Via MiXCR, TCRdb re-called the reads, giving one row per CDR3 protein. The sample has some 480,000 distinct CDR3 sequences, 30% to 40% seen once; the top ten hold 17%. Antigen specificity for these receptors is unknown. Sequenced here: cultured PBMCs, sampled from culture after CMV antigen stimulation. The receptor set was obtained from a human donor in good health (CMV status not recorded). Some clones in this sample may be carry-over from other donors' samples.

In DNA, the CDR3 is TGTGCCAGCAGCCAAGTTGCCGACTACAATGAGCAGTTCTTC. Residues: CASSQVADYNEQFF. The rearrangement joins TRBV3-1 to TRBJ2-1; D call uncertain. The germline V gene encodes CDR1 LGHDT and CDR2 YNNKEL (reference sequence). Trimming removed 1 base from V and 3 bases from J, with 7 bases in between. The CDR3 consists of 14 residues.

The chain has TRBV6-2 or TRBV6-3 and TRBJ2-1; D possibly corresponds to TRBD2 (6 bases). CDR3 length: 15 residues. Germline V gene data show CDR1 as MNHEY and CDR2 as SVGEGT. The ends were cut back, 2 bases at V and 7 bases at J, with 15 bases in the middle. CDR3 nucleotide sequence: TGTGCCAGCAGTTACGGGACTGTACCCTCAAATGAGCAGTTCTTC. This codes for CASSYGTVPSNEQFF.

Details on this clonotype: Mismatch with germline at one junction end may stem from a read error. The CDR3 sequence: CASSLEQGPFSTEAFF. CDR3 coding DNA: TGTGCCAGCAGCCTAGAACAGGGGCCCTTTTCCACTGAAGCTTTCTTT. The chain joins TRBV11-2 to TRBJ1-1; 7 bases align to TRBD1. The CDR3 is made up of 16 amino acids. The germline CDR1 and CDR2 sequences are SGHAT and FQNNGV.

The chain links TRBV28 to TRBJ1-5; no reliable D call. V was cut by 7 bases and J by 6 bases, with 19 bases left in between. Germline V lookup: CDR1 MDHEN, CDR2 SYDVKM. CDR3 length equals 15 residues. The CDR3 region is CASTQPPSRSQPQHF. CDR3 nucleotide sequence: TGTGCCAGCACCCAACCCCCCTCTCGGTCTCAGCCCCAGCATTTT.

This chain connects TRBV19 to TRBJ1-5, with TRBD1 identical over 9 bases. CDR3 size: 16 residues. Germline CDR1 is LNHDA and CDR2 is SQIVND (reference sequence). After removal of 5 bases from V and 6 bases from J, the junction contained 11 bases not matched to a gene. CDR3 sequence reads: CASSSQGAGVVQPQHF. CDR3 coding DNA: TGTGCCAGTAGTTCACAGGGGGCGGGGGTCGTTCAGCCCCAGCATTTT.

The chain carries TRBV7-9 and TRBJ2-1, with TRBD2 matching 8 bases. This CDR3 is built from 14 residues. V lost 3 bases to trimming and J lost 8 bases; unmatched junction nucleotides: 6. Germline loops: CDR1 SEHNR, CDR2 FQNEAQ (reference sequence). CDR3 residues: CASSFDRAGDEQFF. The CDR3 bases are TGTGCCAGCAGCTTTGATCGAGCGGGAGATGAGCAGTTCTTC.

This clonotype was counted only a few times. V usage is TRBV28 and J usage is TRBJ2-2, with unresolved D. Trimming pared 7 bases from V and 5 bases from J, leaving 17 bases between. CDR3 length: 15 residues. Per germline, CDR1 MDHEN and CDR2 SYDVKM. This CDR3 is CASIPEDHKTGELFF. CDR3 coding DNA: TGTGCCAGCATCCCGGAAGATCACAAGACCGGGGAGCTGTTTTTT.

V usage is TRBV28 and J usage is TRBJ2-5; weak D call: TRBD2 (6 bases). Germline CDR1 reads MDHEN; CDR2 reads SYDVKM. V was trimmed by 6 bases and J by 4 bases, leaving 18 bases between them. The CDR3 is 15 amino acids. The CDR3 bases are TGTGCCAGCAGCTCTTGTGGGAGGAGGGCAGAGACCCAGTACTTC. It translates to CASSSCGRRAETQYF. Full variable domain (rest looked up from reference TRBV28 and TRBJ2-5): DVKVTQSSRYLVKRTGEKVFLECVQDMDHENMFWYRQDPGLGLRLIYFSYDVKMKEKGDIPEGYSVSREKKERFSLILESASTNQTSMYLCASSSCGRRAETQYFGPGTRLLVL.

The rearrangement links TRBV7-6 to TRBJ2-7; D gene uncertain. The CDR3 is 15 residues long. The germline V gene encodes CDR1 SGHVS and CDR2 FNYEAQ. V was shortened by 5 bases and J by 3 bases, with 17 bases between the two germline ends. CDR3 in amino acids: CASSLTRIGIYEQYF. Written as DNA, the CDR3 is TGTGCCAGCAGCCTAACACGTATAGGGATCTACGAGCAGTACTTC.

This clonotype has only one observation. The rearrangement uses TRBV5-8 and TRBJ2-1; 8 bases fit TRBD2. Trimming removed 3 bases from V and 1 base from J; junction bases left unmatched: 6. The CDR3 has 16 residues. Germline loops: CDR1 SGHTS, CDR2 YDEGEE. CDR3 nucleotide sequence: TGTGCCAGCAGCTGGAGGCGGGGGGAGTCCTACAATGAGCAGTTCTTC. The encoded protein is CASSWRRGESYNEQFF.

The V call is TRBV7-8, the J call TRBJ2-5; 7 positions agree with TRBD1. The V gene end was trimmed by 4 bases and the J gene end by 2 bases; junction bases not matched to a gene: 16. CDR3 length: 18 residues. Germline V gene lookup returns CDR1 SGHVS and CDR2 FQNEAQ. CDR3 coding DNA: TGTGCCAGCAGCTGGCAAGCAGGTGCAGGGACAGCACAAGAGACCCAGTACTTC. Amino acid sequence: CASSWQAGAGTAQETQYF.

This clonotype was seen at least ten times. The chain combines TRBV7-2 with TRBJ2-5, with TRBD1 identical over 7 bases. The germline V gene encodes CDR1 SGHTA and CDR2 FQGNSA. J was trimmed by 4 bases and V by 3 bases; bases with no gene match: 5. The CDR3 loop spans 14 amino acids. CDR3 nucleotides: TGTGCCAGCAGCTTCCAACAGGGGCCAGAGACCCAGTACTTC. Its protein is CASSFQQGPETQYF.

This clonotype was picked up many times. The chain couples TRBV7-2 to TRBJ2-1; the match to TRBD2 covers 9 bases. The CDR3 has 15 amino acids. V shed 5 bases, J shed 6 bases, and the junction held 8 bases outside the gene matches. Germline CDR1 and CDR2: SGHTA and FQGNSA. CDR3 protein: CASSVSGSWFNEQFF. The CDR3 DNA sequence: TGTGCCAGCAGCGTTAGCGGGAGCTGGTTCAATGAGCAGTTCTTC.

Here the CDR3 reads CAIRTGSNTEAFF. CDR3 bases: TGTGCCATCAGGACAGGGTCGAACACTGAAGCTTTCTTT. The V call is TRBV10-3, the J call TRBJ1-1, with 7 bases identical to TRBD1. Germline V gene sequence: CDR1 ENHRY, CDR2 SYGVKD. CDR3 size: 13 residues. V lost 6 bases and J lost 1; bases outside the gene matches: 2.

This clonotype has more than one count but fewer than ten. V is TRBV6-6 and J is TRBJ2-5, with TRBD1 matching 8 bases. J gave up 3 bases and V 4 bases, and 19 bases lay outside the gene matches. The germline V gene encodes CDR1 MNHNY and CDR2 SVGAGI (reference sequence). CDR3 size: 19 residues. This CDR3 reads CASSSFFGTGRPREETQYF. Here the CDR3 DNA reads TGTGCCAGCAGTTCCTTTTTCGGGACAGGCAGACCAAGGGAAGAGACCCAGTACTTC.

J is TRBJ1-2 and V is TRBV7-9; weak D call: TRBD1 (6 bases). The germline V gene encodes CDR1 SEHNR and CDR2 FQNEAQ (reference sequence). Trimming cost V 3 bases and J 9 bases, with 20 bases left between them. This CDR3 is 15 amino acids long. CDR3 protein: CASSFDGGGGFSYTF. The CDR3 DNA follows: TGTGCCAGCAGCTTCGACGGAGGGGGGGGTTTCAGCTACACCTTC.

This clonotype was seen a handful of times. The genes are TRBV12-3 or TRBV12-4 and TRBJ2-5, with TRBD2 as a possible D gene (5 bases). The CDR3 loop spans 13 amino acids. Trimming stripped 6 bases from V and 4 bases from J, with 12 bases between. Written as DNA, the CDR3 is TGTGCCAGCAGATTTACCGGGGTAGAGACCCAGTACTTC. This gives the protein CASRFTGVETQYF.

J is TRBJ2-1 and V is TRBV4-3, with D possibly matching TRBD2 (5 bases). CDR1 is LGHNA and CDR2 is YSLEER in the germline V gene. Trimming took 4 bases from V and 7 from J, leaving 20 bases between them. This CDR3 region has 16 residues. CDR3 protein: CASSPRLRGDFNEQFF. The DNA of the CDR3 is TGCGCCAGCAGCCCTCGACTCCGGGGAGACTTTAATGAGCAGTTCTTC.

V and J are TRBV19 and TRBJ2-3; 7 positions agree with TRBD2. The CDR3 is 16 amino acids. Germline CDR1 reads LNHDA; CDR2 reads SQIVND (reference sequence). J was trimmed by 1 base and V by 5 bases; bases with no gene match: 9. The CDR3 DNA is TGTGCCAGTAGTCCGAGGCGGGGGTCGGGCACAGATACGCAGTATTTT. It encodes CASSPRRGSGTDTQYF.

The V call is TRBV11-2, the J call TRBJ1-6, with a weak D call TRBD1 (5 bases). V shed 1 base and J shed 10 bases, with 14 bases lying between them. Germline CDR1 is SGHAT and CDR2 is FQNNGV. This CDR3 region has 15 residues. CDR3 in DNA: TGTGCCAGCAGCTTAGCCGGGGCTCGTGGGTCACCCCTCCACTTT. Translating it yields CASSLAGARGSPLHF.

This clonotype was seen repeatedly, ten times or more. The chain joins TRBV7-2 to TRBJ2-1, with D hard to call. Looked up from germline, CDR1 is SGHTA and CDR2 is FQGNSA. CDR3 length: 12 residues. Trimming cost V 5 bases and J 7 bases, with 9 bases left between them. CDR3 nucleotide sequence: TGTGCCAGCAGCCACCCGATGAATGAGCAGTTCTTC. This encodes CASSHPMNEQFF. Together with reference TRBV7-2 and TRBJ2-1, the CDR3 gives the full variable domain: GAGVSQSPSNKVTEKGKDVELRCDPISGHTALYWYRQSLGQGLEFLIYFQGNSAPDKSGLPSDRFSAERTGGSVSTLTIQRTQQEDSAVYLCASSHPMNEQFFGPGTRLTVL.

This clonotype appeared many times. For the CDR3, the DNA is TGTGCCAGCATCCCTGGGGGGCGAGGCACTAATGAAAAACTGTTTTTT. It is translated as CASIPGGRGTNEKLFF. The chain is built from TRBV7-2 and TRBJ1-4; TRBD1 might be the D (6 bases). Trimming took 7 bases from V and 2 from J, leaving 17 bases between them. Germline-derived CDR1 and CDR2 are SGHTA and FQGNSA. The CDR3 spans 16 residues.

This clonotype was seen only a few times. The rearrangement uses TRBV7-2 and TRBJ1-2; 8 nucleotides agree with TRBD1. The CDR3 covers 15 residues. Germline CDR1 reads SGHTA; CDR2 reads FQGNSA. V was pared by 4 bases and J by 0 bases, with 4 bases of the junction left unmatched. The CDR3 loop is CASSWDRRANYGYTF. The CDR3 DNA reads TGTGCCAGCAGCTGGGACAGGCGAGCTAACTATGGCTACACCTTC.

This clonotype was observed many times. This chain connects TRBV7-2 to TRBJ1-2; D may be TRBD1 (5 bases). Trimming pared 0 bases from V and 6 bases from J, leaving 14 bases between. CDR3 length: 15 residues. Looked up from germline, CDR1 is SGHTA and CDR2 is FQGNSA. This CDR3 is CASSLAGATIDGYTF. CDR3 sequence (DNA): TGTGCCAGCAGCTTAGCAGGGGCAACCATCGATGGCTACACCTTC.

This clonotype was detected ten times or more. The DNA for the CDR3 is TGTGCCACCAAAGGGACTAGCGGTTACAATGAGCAGTTCTTC. As protein: CATKGTSGYNEQFF. The chain employs TRBV2 and TRBJ2-1; 11 bases are a match to TRBD2. J was trimmed by 4 bases and V by 10 bases; bases with no gene match: 6. The CDR3 has 14 residues. Germline loops: CDR1 SNHLY, CDR2 FYNNEI.

The chain joins TRBV7-6 to TRBJ2-5; D is possibly TRBD1 (6 bases). Trimming took 5 bases from V and 9 from J, leaving 10 bases between them. CDR1 SGHVS and CDR2 FNYEAQ come from the germline V gene. The CDR3 totals 11 residues. DNA for the CDR3: TGTGCCAGCAGCCCTCCAGGGGCCCAGTACTTC. Translating gives CASSPPGAQYF.

This clonotype has a handful of counts. The chain couples TRBV6-5 to TRBJ1-1, with D unclear. V lost 7 bases and J lost 4, with 13 bases in between. Germline assignment: CDR1 MNHEY and CDR2 SVGAGI. The CDR3 runs 13 residues. CDR3 residues: CASNRGRLTEAFF. CDR3 DNA: TGTGCCAGCAATCGAGGGAGGCTCACTGAAGCTTTCTTT.

This rearrangement joins TRBV6-2 or TRBV6-3 to TRBJ2-1, with 8 positions matching TRBD2. V shed 7 bases, J shed 9 bases, and the junction held 11 bases outside the gene matches. CDR3 length: 14 residues. The V gene's germline CDR1 is MNHEY and CDR2 SVGEGT. In DNA form, the CDR3 reads TGTGCCAGCAATTTGGCCGGGAGGGCCGTTGAGCAGTTCTTC. Translating it yields CASNLAGRAVEQFF.

This clonotype turned up a few times. The CDR3 loop is CASSPALETQYF. CDR3 nucleotides: TGTGCCAGCAGTCCTGCCCTAGAGACCCAGTACTTC. The chain carries TRBV12-3 or TRBV12-4 and TRBJ2-5; D not resolved. Trimming shortened V by 5 bases and J by 4 bases, and 8 bases separated the two germline ends. CDR3 length equals 12 residues.

V and J are TRBV6-2 or TRBV6-3 and TRBJ2-1; D ambiguous. V lost 5 bases and J lost 5, with 10 bases in between. There are 13 residues in the CDR3. The germline V gene encodes CDR1 MNHEY and CDR2 SVGEGT. The CDR3 spells CASSNARDNEQFF. CDR3 DNA sequence: TGTGCCAGCAGTAATGCTAGGGACAATGAGCAGTTCTTC.